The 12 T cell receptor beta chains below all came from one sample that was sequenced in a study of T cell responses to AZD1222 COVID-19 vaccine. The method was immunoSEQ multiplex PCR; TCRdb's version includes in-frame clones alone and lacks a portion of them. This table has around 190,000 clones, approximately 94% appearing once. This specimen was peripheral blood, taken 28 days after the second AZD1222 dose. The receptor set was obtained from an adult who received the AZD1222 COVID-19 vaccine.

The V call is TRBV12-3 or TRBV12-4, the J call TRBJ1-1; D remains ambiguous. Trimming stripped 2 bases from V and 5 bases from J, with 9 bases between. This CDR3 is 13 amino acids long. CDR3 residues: CASSLSGYTEAFF. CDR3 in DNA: TGTGCCAGCAGTTTATCCGGGTATACTGAAGCTTTCTTT.

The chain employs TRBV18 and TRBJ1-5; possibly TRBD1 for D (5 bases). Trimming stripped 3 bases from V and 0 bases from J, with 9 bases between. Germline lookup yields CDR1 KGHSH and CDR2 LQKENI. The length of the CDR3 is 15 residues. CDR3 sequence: CASSPAGHSNQPQHF. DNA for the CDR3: TGTGCCAGCTCACCGGCAGGACATAGCAATCAGCCCCAGCATTTT.

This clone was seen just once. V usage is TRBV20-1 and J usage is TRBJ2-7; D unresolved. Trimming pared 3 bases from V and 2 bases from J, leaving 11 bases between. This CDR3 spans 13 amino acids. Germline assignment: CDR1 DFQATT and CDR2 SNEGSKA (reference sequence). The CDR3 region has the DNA TGCAGTGCTAGTCGTGGTTATACCTACGAGCAGTACTTC. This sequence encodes CSASRGYTYEQYF.

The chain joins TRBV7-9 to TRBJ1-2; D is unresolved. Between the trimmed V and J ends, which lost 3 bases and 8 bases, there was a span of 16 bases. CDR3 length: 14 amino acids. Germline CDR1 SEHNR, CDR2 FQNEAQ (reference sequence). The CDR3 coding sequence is TGTGCCAGCAGCTTCCCCGAGAGGGAAGGAGGCTACACCTTC. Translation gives CASSFPEREGGYTF. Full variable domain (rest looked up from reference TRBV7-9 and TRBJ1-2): DTGVSQNPRHKITKRGQNVTFRCDPISEHNRLYWYRQTLGQGPEFLTYFQNEAQLEKSRLLSDRFSAERPKGSFSTLEIQRTEQGDSAMYLCASSFPEREGGYTFGSGTRLTVV.

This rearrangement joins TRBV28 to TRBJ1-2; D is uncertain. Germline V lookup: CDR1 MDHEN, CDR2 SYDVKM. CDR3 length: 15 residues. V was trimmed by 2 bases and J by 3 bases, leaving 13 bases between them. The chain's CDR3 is CASSLGLGVHYGYTF. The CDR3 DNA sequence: TGTGCCAGCAGTTTAGGACTTGGGGTACACTATGGCTACACCTTC.

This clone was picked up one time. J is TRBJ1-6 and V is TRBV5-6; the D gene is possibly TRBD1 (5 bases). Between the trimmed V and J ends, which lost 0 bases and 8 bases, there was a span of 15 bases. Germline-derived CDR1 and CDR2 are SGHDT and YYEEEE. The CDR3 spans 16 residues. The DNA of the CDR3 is TGTGCCAGCAGCTTGGCCGGAGGGACTGGGCATTCACCCCTCCACTTT. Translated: CASSLAGGTGHSPLHF. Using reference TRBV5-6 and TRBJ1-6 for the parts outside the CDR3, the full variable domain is DAGVTQSPTHLIKTRGQQVTLRCSPKSGHDTVSWYQQALGQGPQFIFQYYEEEERQRGNFPDRFSGHQFPNYSSELNVNALLLGDSALYLCASSLAGGTGHSPLHFGNGTRLTVT.

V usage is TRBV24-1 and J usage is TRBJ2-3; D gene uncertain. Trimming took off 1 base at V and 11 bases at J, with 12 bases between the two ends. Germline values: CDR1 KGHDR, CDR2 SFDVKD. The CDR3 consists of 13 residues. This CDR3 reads CATSDFATGKQYF. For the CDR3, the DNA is TGTGCCACCAGTGATTTTGCGACTGGAAAGCAGTATTTT.

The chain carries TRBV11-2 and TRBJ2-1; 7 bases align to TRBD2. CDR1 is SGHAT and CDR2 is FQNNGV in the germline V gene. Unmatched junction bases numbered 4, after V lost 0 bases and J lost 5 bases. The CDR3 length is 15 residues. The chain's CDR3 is CASSLDLAADNEQFF. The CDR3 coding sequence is TGTGCCAGCAGCTTAGATCTAGCGGCCGACAATGAGCAGTTCTTC. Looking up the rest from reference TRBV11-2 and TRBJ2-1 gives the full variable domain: EAGVAQSPRYKIIEKRQSVAFWCNPISGHATLYWYQQILGQGPKLLIQFQNNGVVDDSQLPKDRFSAERLKGVDSTLKIQPAKLEDSAVYLCASSLDLAADNEQFFGPGTRLTVL.

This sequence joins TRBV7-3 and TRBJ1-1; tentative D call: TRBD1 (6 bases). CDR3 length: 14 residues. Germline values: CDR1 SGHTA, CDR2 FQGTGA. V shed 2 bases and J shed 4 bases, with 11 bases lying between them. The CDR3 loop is CASSLDGGATEAFF. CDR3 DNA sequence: TGTGCCAGCAGCTTAGACGGGGGGGCCACTGAAGCTTTCTTT.

The CDR3 region has the DNA TGTGCCAGCCTCGGGTCCCTCACAGATACGCAGTATTTT. Translated, it gives CASLGSLTDTQYF. The genes are TRBV12-3 or TRBV12-4 and TRBJ2-3, with D hard to call. This CDR3 has 13 residues. Trimming stripped 8 bases from V and 2 bases from J, with 11 bases between.

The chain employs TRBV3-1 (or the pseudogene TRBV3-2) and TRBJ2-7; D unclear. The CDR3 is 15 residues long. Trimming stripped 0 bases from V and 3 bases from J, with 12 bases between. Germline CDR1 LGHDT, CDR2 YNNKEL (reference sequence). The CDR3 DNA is TGTGCCAGCAGCCAAGACGCACCGATGATCTACGAGCAGTACTTC. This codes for CASSQDAPMIYEQYF.

The CDR3 region is CASSLGLADTDTQYF. The CDR3 DNA follows: TGTGCCAGCAGCTTGGGGCTAGCGGACACAGATACGCAGTATTTT. The chain employs TRBV5-5 and TRBJ2-3, with 7 bases matching TRBD2. J lost 2 bases, V lost 0 bases, and 3 bases had no gene match. Germline V gene lookup returns CDR1 SGHKS and CDR2 YYEKEE (reference sequence). This CDR3 is built from 15 residues.